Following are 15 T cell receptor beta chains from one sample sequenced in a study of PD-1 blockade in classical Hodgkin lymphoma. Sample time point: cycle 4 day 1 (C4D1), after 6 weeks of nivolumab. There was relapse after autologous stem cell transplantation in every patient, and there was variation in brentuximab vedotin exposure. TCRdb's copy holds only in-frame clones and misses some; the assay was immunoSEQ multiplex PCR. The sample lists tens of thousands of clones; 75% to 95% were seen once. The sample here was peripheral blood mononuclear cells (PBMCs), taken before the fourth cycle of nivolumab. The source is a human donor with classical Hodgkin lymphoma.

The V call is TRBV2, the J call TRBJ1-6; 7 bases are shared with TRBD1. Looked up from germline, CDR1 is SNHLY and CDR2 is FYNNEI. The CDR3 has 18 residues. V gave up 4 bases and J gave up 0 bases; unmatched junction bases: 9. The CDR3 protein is CASSGDPRGSSYNSPLHF. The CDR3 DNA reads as TGTGCCAGCAGTGGGGACCCCAGGGGGAGCTCCTATAATTCACCCCTCCACTTT.

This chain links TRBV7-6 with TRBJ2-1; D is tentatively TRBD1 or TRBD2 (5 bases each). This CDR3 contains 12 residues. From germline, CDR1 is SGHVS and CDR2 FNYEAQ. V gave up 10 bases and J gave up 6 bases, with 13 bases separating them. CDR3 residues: CAIEGISNEQFF. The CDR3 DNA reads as TGTGCCATCGAGGGGATAAGCAATGAGCAGTTCTTC.

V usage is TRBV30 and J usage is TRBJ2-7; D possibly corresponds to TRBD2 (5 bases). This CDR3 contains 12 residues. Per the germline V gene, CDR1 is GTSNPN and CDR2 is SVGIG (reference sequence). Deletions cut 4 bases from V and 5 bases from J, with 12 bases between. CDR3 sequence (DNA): TGTGCCTGGAACAGCGGAGGTAACGAGCAGTACTTC. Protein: CAWNSGGNEQYF.

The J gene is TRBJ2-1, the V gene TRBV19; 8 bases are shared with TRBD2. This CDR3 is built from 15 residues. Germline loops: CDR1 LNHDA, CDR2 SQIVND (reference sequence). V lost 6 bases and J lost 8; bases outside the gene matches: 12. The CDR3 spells CASRAPGGARDEQFF. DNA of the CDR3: TGTGCCAGTAGGGCCCCCGGGGGGGCGAGGGATGAGCAGTTCTTC.

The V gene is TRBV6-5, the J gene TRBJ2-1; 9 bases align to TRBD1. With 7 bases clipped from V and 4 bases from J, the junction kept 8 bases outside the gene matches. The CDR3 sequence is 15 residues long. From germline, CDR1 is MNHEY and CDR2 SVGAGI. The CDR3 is CASKLQGAGYNEQFF. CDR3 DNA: TGTGCCAGCAAACTACAGGGGGCTGGGTACAATGAGCAGTTCTTC.

For the CDR3, the DNA is TGTGCCAGCAGTGAAGGCAGGCCCGCCGAGGCCCAGTACTTC. Protein sequence: CASSEGRPAEAQYF. The chain carries TRBV6-1 and TRBJ2-5; D gene ambiguous. The germline V gene has CDR1 MNHNS and CDR2 SASEGT. V shed 1 base and J shed 9 bases, with 15 bases lying between them. The CDR3 extends over 14 amino acids.

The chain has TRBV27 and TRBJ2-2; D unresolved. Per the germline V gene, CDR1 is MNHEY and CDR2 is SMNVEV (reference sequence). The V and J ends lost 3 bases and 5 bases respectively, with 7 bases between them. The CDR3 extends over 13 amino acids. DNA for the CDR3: TGTGCCAGCAGTTTGTTGGGGACCGGGGAGCTGTTTTTT. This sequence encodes CASSLLGTGELFF.

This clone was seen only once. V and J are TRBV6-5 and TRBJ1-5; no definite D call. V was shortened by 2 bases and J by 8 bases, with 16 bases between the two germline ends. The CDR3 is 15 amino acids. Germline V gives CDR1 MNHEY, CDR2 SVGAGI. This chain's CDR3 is CASSYTRGSREPQHF. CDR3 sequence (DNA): TGTGCCAGCAGTTACACTCGAGGGAGTAGGGAGCCCCAGCATTTT.

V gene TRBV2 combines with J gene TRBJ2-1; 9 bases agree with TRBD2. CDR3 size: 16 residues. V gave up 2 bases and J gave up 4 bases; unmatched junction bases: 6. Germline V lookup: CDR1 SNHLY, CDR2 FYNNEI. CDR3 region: CASSERRGGFYNEQFF. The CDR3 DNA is TGTGCCAGCAGTGAACGGCGGGGGGGCTTTTACAATGAGCAGTTCTTC.

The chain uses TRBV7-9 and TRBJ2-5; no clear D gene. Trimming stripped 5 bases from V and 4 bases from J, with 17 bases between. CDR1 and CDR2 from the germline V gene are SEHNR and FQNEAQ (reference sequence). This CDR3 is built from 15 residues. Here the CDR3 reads CASSPPLRLGETQYF. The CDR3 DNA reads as TGTGCCAGCAGCCCCCCTCTCCGGTTGGGAGAGACCCAGTACTTC.

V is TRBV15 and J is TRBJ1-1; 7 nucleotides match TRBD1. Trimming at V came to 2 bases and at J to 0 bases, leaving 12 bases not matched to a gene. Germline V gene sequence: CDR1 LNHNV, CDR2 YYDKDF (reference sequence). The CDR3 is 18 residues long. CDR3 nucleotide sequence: TGTGCCACCAGCAGAACTCCTTCACAGGGGCGGCTGAACACTGAAGCTTTCTTT. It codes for CATSRTPSQGRLNTEAFF.

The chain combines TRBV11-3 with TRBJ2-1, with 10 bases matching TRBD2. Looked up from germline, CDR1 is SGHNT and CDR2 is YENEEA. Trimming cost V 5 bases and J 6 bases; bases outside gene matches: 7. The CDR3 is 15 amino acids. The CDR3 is CASSPQRGGGNEQFF. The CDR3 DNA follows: TGTGCCAGCAGCCCGCAGCGGGGGGGTGGCAATGAGCAGTTCTTC. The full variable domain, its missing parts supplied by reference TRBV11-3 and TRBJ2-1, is EAGVVQSPRYKIIEKKQPVAFWCNPISGHNTLYWYLQNLGQGPELLIRYENEEAVDDSQLPKDRFSAERLKGVDSTLKIQPAELGDSAVYLCASSPQRGGGNEQFFGPGTRLTVL.

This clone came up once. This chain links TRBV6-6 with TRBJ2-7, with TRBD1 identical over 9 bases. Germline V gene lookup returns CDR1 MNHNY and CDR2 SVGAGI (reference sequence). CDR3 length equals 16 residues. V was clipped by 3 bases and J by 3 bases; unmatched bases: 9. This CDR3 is CASSYRHGTGSYEQYF. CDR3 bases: TGTGCCAGCAGTTATCGACATGGGACAGGGAGCTACGAGCAGTACTTC.

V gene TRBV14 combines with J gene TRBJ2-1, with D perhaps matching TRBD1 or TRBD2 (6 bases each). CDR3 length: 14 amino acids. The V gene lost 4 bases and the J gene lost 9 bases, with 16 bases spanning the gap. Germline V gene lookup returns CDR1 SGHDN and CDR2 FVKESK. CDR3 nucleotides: TGTGCCAGCAGCCGAGGGGGGCGAGGTGTTGAGCAGTTCTTC. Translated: CASSRGGRGVEQFF. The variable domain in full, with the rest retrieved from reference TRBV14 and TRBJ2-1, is EAGVTQFPSHSVIEKGQTVTLRCDPISGHDNLYWYRRVMGKEIKFLLHFVKESKQDESGMPNNRFLAERTGGTYSTLKVQPAELEDSGVYFCASSRGGRGVEQFFGPGTRLTVL.

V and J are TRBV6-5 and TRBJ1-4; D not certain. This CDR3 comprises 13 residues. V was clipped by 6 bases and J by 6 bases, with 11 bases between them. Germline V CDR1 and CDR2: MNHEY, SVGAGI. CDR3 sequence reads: CASRVGLDEKLFF. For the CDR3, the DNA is TGTGCCAGCAGGGTCGGCCTCGATGAAAAACTGTTTTTT.